The rows below give T cell receptor beta chains drawn from one sample of a study of cytomegalovirus exposure and HLA in healthy donors. Sequencing was performed with immunoSEQ multiplex PCR; in TCRdb, only in-frame clones are kept and a portion is missing. The sample carries about 200,000 clones, 80% to 85% recorded once. Source material: PBMCs. The source is a boy aged 2-9 years in good health and CMV-seronegative. Both conserved end residues are part of each CDR3. The order of the fields is J gene, CDR3 length, V gene, D gene, clone size, CDR3 DNA, CDR3 protein. A D gene is named only where the DNA matches it firmly. Expanded clones are given a class, and other clones once, few, many or no size at all.

TRBJ2-3,15,TRBV27,TRBD1,once,TGTGCCAGCAGTATCGGACAGGGTGAGACAGATACGCAGTATTTT,CASSIGQGETDTQYF
TRBJ2-3,16,TRBV30,TRBD2,once,TGTGCCTGGAGTTTCCTAGGCGGGGGACCCACAGATACGCAGTATTTT,CAWSFLGGGPTDTQYF
TRBJ1-2,14,TRBV6-6,.,.,TGTGCCAGCAGTTACGAACCGAGGGACTATGGCTACACCTTC,CASSYEPRDYGYTF
TRBJ1-2,13,TRBV19,TRBD1,.,TGTGCCAGTAGCCATGACAGGGAAAACGGCTACACCTTC,CASSHDRENGYTF
TRBJ2-1,15,TRBV19,TRBD2,.,TGTGCCAGTAACCCCGGGACTAGCGGTTACAATGAGCAGTTCTTC,CASNPGTSGYNEQFF
TRBJ1-4,16,TRBV2,.,.,TGTGCCAGCAGTGAACCGATCTCCGACGGGTTTGGAAAACTGTTTTTT,CASSEPISDGFGKLFF
TRBJ1-2,15,TRBV7-2,TRBD1,.,TGTGCCAGCAGAAGCTGGACAGGTCGGAACTATGGCTACACCTTC,CASRSWTGRNYGYTF
TRBJ1-5,13,TRBV6-6,.,.,TGTGCCAGCCTCAGTGGACTCAATCAGCCCCAGCATTTT,CASLSGLNQPQHF
TRBJ2-2,15,TRBV27,TRBD1,.,TGTGCCAGCGGTCCCCGGGACAGGGGAACCGGGGAGCTGTTTTTT,CASGPRDRGTGELFF
TRBJ2-2,13,TRBV6-1,.,.,TGCGCCGGACGGACAGAGAGCACCGGGGAGCTGTTTTTT,CAGRTESTGELFF
TRBJ2-7,12,TRBV6-1,.,.,TGTGCCAGCAGGGTACAGGGATACGAGCAGTACTTC,CASRVQGYEQYF
TRBJ1-3,14,TRBV2,.,.,TGTGCTGGTGGACGGGACATCTCTGGAAACACCATATATTTT,CAGGRDISGNTIYF
TRBJ1-1,13,TRBV30,TRBD1,.,TGTGCCTGGAGCAGACAGGGGAACACTGAAGCTTTCTTT,CAWSRQGNTEAFF
TRBJ1-1,15,TRBV19,.,.,TGTGCCAGTAGTAGTCCGGGGATAATGAACACTGAAGCTTTCTTT,CASSSPGIMNTEAFF
TRBJ2-1,15,TRBV5-1,TRBD2,.,TGCGCCAGCAGCGGGGGGGTAGCGGTTCACAATGAGCAGTTCTTC,CASSGGVAVHNEQFF
TRBJ2-5,14,TRBV6-6,TRBD2,.,TGTGCCAGCGGGCTAGCGGGAGCTGCAGAGACCCAGTACTTC,CASGLAGAAETQYF
TRBJ2-1,13,TRBV2,TRBD2,.,TGTGCCAGCATCCCTAGCGGGATTATTGAGCAGTTCTTC,CASIPSGIIEQFF
TRBJ2-7,11,TRBV25-1,.,.,TGTGCCAGCAGTGACAATTTCGAGCAGTACTTC,CASSDNFEQYF
TRBJ1-2,14,TRBV5-1,.,.,TGCGCCAGCAGCGTTACACAGGGATCGGATGGCTACACCTTC,CASSVTQGSDGYTF
TRBJ1-1,14,TRBV5-5,.,.,TGTGCCACTCAGAAAGGGGGAGTGAACACTGAAGCTTTCTTT,CATQKGGVNTEAFF
TRBJ1-1,16,TRBV27,TRBD1,few,TGTGCCAGCAGTTTATCTATCCGGACAGGGGACACTGAAGCTTTCTTT,CASSLSIRTGDTEAFF
TRBJ2-5,16,TRBV5-6,TRBD2,.,TGTGCCAGCAGCCCCGCTAGCGGGGGGATTCAAGAGACCCAGTACTTC,CASSPASGGIQETQYF